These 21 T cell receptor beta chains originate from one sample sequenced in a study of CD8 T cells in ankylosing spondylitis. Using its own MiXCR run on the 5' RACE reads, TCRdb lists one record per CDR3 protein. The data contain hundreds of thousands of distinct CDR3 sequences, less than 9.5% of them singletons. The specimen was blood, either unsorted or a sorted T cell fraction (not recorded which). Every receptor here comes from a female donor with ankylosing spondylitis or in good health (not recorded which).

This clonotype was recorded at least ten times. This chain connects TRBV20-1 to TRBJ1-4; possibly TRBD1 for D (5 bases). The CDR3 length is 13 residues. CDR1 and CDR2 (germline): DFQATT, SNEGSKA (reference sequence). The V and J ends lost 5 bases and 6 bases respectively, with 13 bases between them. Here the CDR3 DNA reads TGCAGTGCTTACAAGCAACAGGATGAAAAACTGTTTTTT. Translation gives CSAYKQQDEKLFF.

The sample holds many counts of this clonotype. The CDR3 nucleotides are TGCGCCAGCAGCCAAGATACAGCGACGGTCGGCAATGAGCAGTTCTTC. Protein: CASSQDTATVGNEQFF. This sequence joins TRBV4-3 and TRBJ2-1; D is uncertain. V was shortened by 0 bases and J by 6 bases, with 15 bases between the two germline ends. The CDR3 is 16 amino acids. CDR1 is LGHNA, CDR2 YSLEER, per germline.

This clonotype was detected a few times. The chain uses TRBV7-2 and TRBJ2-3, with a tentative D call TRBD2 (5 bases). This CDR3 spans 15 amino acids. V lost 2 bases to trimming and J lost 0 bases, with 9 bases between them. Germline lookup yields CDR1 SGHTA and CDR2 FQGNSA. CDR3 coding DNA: TGTGCCAGCAGCTTACCCGGGATAAGCACAGATACGCAGTATTTT. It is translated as CASSLPGISTDTQYF.

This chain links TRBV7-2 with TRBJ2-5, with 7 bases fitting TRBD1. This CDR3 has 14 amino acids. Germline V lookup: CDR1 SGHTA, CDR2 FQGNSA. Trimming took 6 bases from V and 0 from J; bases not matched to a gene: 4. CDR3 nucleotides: TGTGCCAGCAGGTGGGACAGATACCAAGAGACCCAGTACTTC. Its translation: CASRWDRYQETQYF.

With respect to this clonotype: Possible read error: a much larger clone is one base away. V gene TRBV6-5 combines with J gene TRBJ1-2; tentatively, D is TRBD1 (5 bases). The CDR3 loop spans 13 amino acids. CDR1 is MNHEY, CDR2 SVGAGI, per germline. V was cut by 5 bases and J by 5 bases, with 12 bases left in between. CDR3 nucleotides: TGTGCCAGCAGTCACTTCAGGGAGTATGGCTACACCTTC. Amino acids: CASSHFREYGYTF.

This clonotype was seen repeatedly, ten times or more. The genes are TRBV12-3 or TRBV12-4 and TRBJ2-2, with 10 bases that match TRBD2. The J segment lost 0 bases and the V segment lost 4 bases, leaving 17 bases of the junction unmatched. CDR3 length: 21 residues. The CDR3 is CASSSPPLGLAGGANTGELFF. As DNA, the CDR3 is TGTGCCAGCAGTTCCCCCCCATTGGGTTTAGCGGGAGGAGCGAACACCGGGGAGCTGTTTTTT.

As DNA, the CDR3 is TGTGCCTGGAGTAGAGGGAGGGCCACCGGGGAGCTGTTTTTT. It translates to CAWSRGRATGELFF. V usage is TRBV30 and J usage is TRBJ2-2, with TRBD2 identical over 7 bases. CDR1 and CDR2 from the germline V gene are GTSNPN and SVGIG (reference sequence). The CDR3 spans 14 residues. Trimming at V came to 2 bases and at J to 4 bases, leaving 4 bases not matched to a gene.

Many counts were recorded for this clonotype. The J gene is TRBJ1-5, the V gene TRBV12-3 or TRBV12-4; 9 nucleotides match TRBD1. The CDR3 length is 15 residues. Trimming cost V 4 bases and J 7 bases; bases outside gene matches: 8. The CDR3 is CASSSRTGVGQPQHF. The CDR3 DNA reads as TGTGCCAGCAGTTCCCGGACAGGGGTGGGACAGCCCCAGCATTTT.

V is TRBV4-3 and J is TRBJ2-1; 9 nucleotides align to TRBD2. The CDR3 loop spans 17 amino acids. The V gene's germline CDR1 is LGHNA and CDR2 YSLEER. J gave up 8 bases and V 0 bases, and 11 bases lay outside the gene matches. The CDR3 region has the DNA TGCGCCAGCAGCCAAGATTCGGCGGGAGGGCCTTTGCATGAGCAGTTCTTC. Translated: CASSQDSAGGPLHEQFF.

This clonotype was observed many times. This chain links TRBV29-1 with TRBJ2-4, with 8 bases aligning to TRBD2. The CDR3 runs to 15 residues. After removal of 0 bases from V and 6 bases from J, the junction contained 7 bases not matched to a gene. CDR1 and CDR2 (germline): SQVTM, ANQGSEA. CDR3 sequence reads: CSVEDQAGDLNIQYF. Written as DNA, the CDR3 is TGCAGCGTTGAAGATCAAGCGGGAGACTTAAACATTCAGTACTTC.

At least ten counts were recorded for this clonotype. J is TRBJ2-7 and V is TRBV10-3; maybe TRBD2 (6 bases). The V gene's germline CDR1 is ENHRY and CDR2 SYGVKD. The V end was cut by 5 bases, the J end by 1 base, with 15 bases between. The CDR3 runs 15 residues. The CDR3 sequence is CAISRASGPSYEQYF. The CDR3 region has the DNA TGTGCCATCAGTCGGGCGAGCGGGCCTTCCTACGAGCAGTACTTC.

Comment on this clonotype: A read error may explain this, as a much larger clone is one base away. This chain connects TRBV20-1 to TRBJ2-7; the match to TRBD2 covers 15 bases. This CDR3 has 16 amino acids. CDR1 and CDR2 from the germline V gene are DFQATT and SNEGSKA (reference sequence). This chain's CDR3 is CCARDPGLAGGGEQYF. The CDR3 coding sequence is TGCTGTGCTAGAGATCCCGGACTAGCGGGAGGGGGAGAGCAGTACTTC.

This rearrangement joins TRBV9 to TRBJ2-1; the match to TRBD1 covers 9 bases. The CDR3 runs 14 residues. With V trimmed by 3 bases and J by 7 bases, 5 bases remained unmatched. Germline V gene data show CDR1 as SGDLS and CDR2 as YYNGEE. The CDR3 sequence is CASSDGTGWNEQFF. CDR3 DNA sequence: TGTGCCAGCAGCGACGGGACAGGGTGGAATGAGCAGTTCTTC.

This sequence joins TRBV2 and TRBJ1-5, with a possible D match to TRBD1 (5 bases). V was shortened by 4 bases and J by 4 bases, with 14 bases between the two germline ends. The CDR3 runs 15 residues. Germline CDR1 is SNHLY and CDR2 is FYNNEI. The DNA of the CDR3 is TGTGCCAGCAGTGTCGAGGGGACGGCGAATCAGCCCCAGCATTTT. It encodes CASSVEGTANQPQHF.

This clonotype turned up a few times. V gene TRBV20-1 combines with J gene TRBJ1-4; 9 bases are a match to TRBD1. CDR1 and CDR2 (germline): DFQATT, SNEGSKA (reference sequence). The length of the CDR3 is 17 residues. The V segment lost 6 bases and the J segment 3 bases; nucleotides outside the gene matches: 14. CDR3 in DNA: TGCAGTGCCGGGAACGGACAGGGGAAGGTGGCTAATGAAAAACTGTTTTTT. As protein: CSAGNGQGKVANEKLFF.

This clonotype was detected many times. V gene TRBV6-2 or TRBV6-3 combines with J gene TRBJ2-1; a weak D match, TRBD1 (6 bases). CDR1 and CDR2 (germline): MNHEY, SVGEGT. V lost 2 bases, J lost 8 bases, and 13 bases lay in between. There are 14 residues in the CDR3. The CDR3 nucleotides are TGTGCCAGCAGTTACGGGGACATTGGGGATGAGCAGTTCTTC. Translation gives CASSYGDIGDEQFF.

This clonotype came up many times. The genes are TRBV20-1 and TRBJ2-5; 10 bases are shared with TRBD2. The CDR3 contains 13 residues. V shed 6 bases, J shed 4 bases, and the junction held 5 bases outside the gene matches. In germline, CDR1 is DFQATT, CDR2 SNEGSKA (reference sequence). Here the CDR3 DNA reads TGCAGTGCCGCAGCGGGAGGGCGAGAGACCCAGTACTTC. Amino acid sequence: CSAAAGGRETQYF.

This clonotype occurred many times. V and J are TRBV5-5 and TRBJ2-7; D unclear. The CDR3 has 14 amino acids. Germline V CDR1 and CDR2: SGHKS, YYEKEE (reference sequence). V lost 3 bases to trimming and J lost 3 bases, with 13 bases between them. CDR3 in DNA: TGTGCCAGCAGCTCAGCCTCCGGAGACTACGAGCAGTACTTC. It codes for CASSSASGDYEQYF.

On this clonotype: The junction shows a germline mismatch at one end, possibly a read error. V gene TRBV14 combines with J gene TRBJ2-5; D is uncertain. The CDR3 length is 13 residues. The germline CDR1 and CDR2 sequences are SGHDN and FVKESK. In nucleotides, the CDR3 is TGTACCAGTAGCCTCGGACCTACCTGGACCCAGTACTTC. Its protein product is CTSSLGPTWTQYF.

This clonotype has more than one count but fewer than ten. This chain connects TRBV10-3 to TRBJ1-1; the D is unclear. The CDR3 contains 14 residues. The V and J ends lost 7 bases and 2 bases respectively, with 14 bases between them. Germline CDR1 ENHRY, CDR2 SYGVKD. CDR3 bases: TGTGCCATCAATCCGGGCCGCCTTAACACTGAAGCTTTCTTT. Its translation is CAINPGRLNTEAFF.

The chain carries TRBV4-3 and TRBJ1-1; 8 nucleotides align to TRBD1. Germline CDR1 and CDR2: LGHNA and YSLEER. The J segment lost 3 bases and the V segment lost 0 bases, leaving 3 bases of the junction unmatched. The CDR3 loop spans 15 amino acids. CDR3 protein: CASSQDRGLDTEAFF. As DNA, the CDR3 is TGCGCCAGCAGCCAAGACAGGGGGCTGGACACTGAAGCTTTCTTT.